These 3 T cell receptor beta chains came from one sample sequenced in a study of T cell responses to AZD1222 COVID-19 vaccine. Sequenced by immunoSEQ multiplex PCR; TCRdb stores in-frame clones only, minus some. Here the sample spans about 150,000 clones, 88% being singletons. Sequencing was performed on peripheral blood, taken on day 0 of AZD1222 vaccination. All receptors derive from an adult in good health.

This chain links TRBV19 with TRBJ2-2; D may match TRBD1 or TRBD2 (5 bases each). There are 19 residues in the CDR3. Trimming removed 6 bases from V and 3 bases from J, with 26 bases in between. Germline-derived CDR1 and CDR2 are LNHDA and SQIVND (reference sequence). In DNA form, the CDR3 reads TGTGCCAGTAGAACCCCGGGACCCCCAGCAGGGATATACACCGGGGAGCTGTTTTTT. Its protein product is CASRTPGPPAGIYTGELFF. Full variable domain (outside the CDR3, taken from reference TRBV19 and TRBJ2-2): DGGITQSPKYLFRKEGQNVTLSCEQNLNHDAMYWYRQDPGQGLRLIYYSQIVNDFQKGDIAEGYSVSREKKESFPLTVTSAQKNPTAFYLCASRTPGPPAGIYTGELFFGEGSRLTVL.

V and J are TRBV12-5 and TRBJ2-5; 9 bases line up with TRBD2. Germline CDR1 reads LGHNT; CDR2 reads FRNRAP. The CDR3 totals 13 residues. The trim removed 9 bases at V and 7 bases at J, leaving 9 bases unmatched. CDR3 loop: CARGLGGGGTQYF. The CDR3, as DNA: TGTGCTAGGGGGTTGGGCGGGGGGGGGACCCAGTACTTC. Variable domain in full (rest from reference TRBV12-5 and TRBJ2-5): DARVTQTPRHKVTEMGQEVTMRCQPILGHNTVFWYRQTMMQGLELLAYFRNRAPLDDSGMPKDRFSAEMPDATLATLKIQPSEPRDSAVYFCARGLGGGGTQYFGPGTRLLVL.

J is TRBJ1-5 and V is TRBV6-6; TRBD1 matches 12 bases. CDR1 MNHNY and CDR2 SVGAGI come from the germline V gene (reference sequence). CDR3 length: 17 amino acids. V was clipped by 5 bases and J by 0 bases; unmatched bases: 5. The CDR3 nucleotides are TGTGCCAGCAGTCCGGGACAGGGGGCGGGTAGCAATCAGCCCCAGCATTTT. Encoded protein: CASSPGQGAGSNQPQHF.